This T cell receptor (beta chain) was obtained from a study of cytotoxic CD8 clonotypes in ibrutinib-treated CLL. Method: immunoSEQ multiplex PCR; TCRdb's copy keeps in-frame clones and lacks some. This table has around 25,000 clones, roughly 69% appearing once. The length of the CDR3 is 16 residues. Germline CDR1 MGHRA, CDR2 YSYEKL. After removal of 3 bases from V and 0 bases from J, the junction contained 4 bases not matched to a gene. Study-level results: Collection times varied between progressing and sustained-remission patients.

On this clone: Its antigen is unidentified.

The rearrangement joins TRBV4-1 to TRBJ2-2, with 7 bases that match TRBD1. The sample here was PBMCs, taken at disease progression, from a patient treated with ibrutinib. The receptor was derived from a human donor with chronic lymphocytic leukemia. CDR3 region: CASSHATGANTGELFF. The DNA for the CDR3 is TGCGCCAGCAGCCATGCCACAGGGGCGAACACCGGGGAGCTGTTTTTT.